This T cell receptor beta chain was recovered during a study of blood T cells in healthy people across ages. In this sample, this clonotype turned up a few times. Primed by a sample-barcoded 5' primer and a J-beta primer mix, a second PCR proceeded for 7 to 11 cycles. One entry per CDR3 protein results from TCRdb running MiXCR on the 5' RACE reads. The sample has 1.5 million to 2 million distinct CDR3 sequences, 40% to 55% seen once. Trimming pared 10 bases from V and 2 bases from J, leaving 21 bases between. Germline-derived CDR1 and CDR2 are MNHEY and SMNVEV (reference sequence). This CDR3 region has 15 residues.

What was sequenced was blood. The clonotype originates from a woman in her forties in good health. V usage is TRBV27 and J usage is TRBJ2-7; perhaps D is TRBD1 or TRBD2 (5 bases each). The CDR3 region is CANPTSYGTTYEQYF. CDR3 nucleotides: TGTGCCAACCCAACCTCTTACGGGACCACCTACGAGCAGTACTTC.